The present T cell receptor beta chain was sequenced within a study of cytomegalovirus exposure and HLA in healthy donors. Findings and limits, study-wide: Common viral pathogens were later found to be apparently linked to several of the most significant clusters. Cytomegalovirus status was reportedly diagnosed by the classifier with high specificity and sensitivity. Many donors carried some public TCRs, although rarity characterized most TCR sequences.

Nominally healthy donors were sampled, though unrecorded immune exposures were likely. About this clone: The target antigen is unknown.

The CDR3 consists of 14 residues. Trimming shortened V by 0 bases and J by 2 bases, and 7 bases separated the two germline ends. Per germline, CDR1 MGHRA and CDR2 YSYEKL. PCR involved 60 Vbeta and 13 Jbeta primers. Method: immunoSEQ multiplex PCR; TCRdb's copy keeps in-frame clones and lacks some. The sample contains 150,000 to 200,000 clones, around 81% of which appear only once. Source material: PBMCs. The clonotype originates from a man younger than 35 in good health and CMV-seronegative. V is TRBV4-1 and J is TRBJ2-5; no firm D call. CDR3 nucleotide sequence: TGCGCCAGCAGCCAAGATCACAGTCAAGAGACCCAGTACTTC. Protein: CASSQDHSQETQYF.